This T cell receptor beta chain comes out of a study of T cell responses to AZD1222 COVID-19 vaccine. This clone has just a few counts. The antigen is not known. Findings of the study overall: Breadth and depth of Spike-specific TCRs rose after two AZD1222 doses. As reported, nearly half of all spike-specific TCRs target variant regions that are unmutated. Only after the peak T cell response were repertoires sampled. There were mostly white British donors and more females than males, and clonal diversity was possibly underestimated.

CDR1 SGHAT and CDR2 FQNNGV come from the germline V gene. Trimming took 6 bases from V and 4 from J; bases not matched to a gene: 5. The CDR3 has 14 residues. Assay used: immunoSEQ multiplex PCR; TCRdb lists only in-frame clones, some missing. The data contain 85,000 to 90,000 clones, roughly 89% of them seen just once; the ten biggest clones take up around 5.5%. The sequence was collected from an adult in good health. The sequences come from peripheral blood, collected on day 0 of MenACWY control vaccination. The chain recombines TRBV11-2 with TRBJ2-1; 8 nucleotides agree with TRBD1. The CDR3 DNA reads TGTGCCAGCAGGCAGGGGGCTCAGTACAATGAGCAGTTCTTC. It translates to CASRQGAQYNEQFF.